This T cell receptor (beta chain) is drawn from a study of OX40 agonist ivuxolimab in advanced cancers. About the study as a whole: Ivuxolimab, which targeted the costimulatory receptor OX40 (CD134), was an agonistic, fully human IgG2 monoclonal antibody. The paper covers the monotherapy dose-escalation part of the phase I ivuxolimab trial, which included N of about 50 patients. A male proportion of nearly 85% and a mean age of around 60 years, ranging from about 20 to 85, were recorded for the dose-escalation cohort. The purpose of peripheral TCRbeta sequencing was to test whether ivuxolimab changed TCR sequence diversity and led to clonal T-cell expansion. Of the approximately 50 dose-escalation patients, hepatocellular carcinoma was present in about 20, melanoma in around 15, renal cell carcinoma in 9 and head and neck cancer in 9. Partial responses occurred in three dose-escalation patients, of whom one had hepatocellular carcinoma and two had cutaneous melanoma. Prior anti-PD-1, anti-PD-L1 or anti-CTLA-4 therapy was permitted, and approximately 40% of dose-escalation patients had received checkpoint inhibitors. Intravenous ivuxolimab was administered to patients every 2 weeks at six dose levels: 0.01, 0.1, 0.3, 1.5, 3 and 10 mg/kg.

To sequence the TCRbeta CDR3 region, genomic DNA was isolated from the sorted cells. The immunoSEQ Assay was used to sequence the TCRbeta CDR3 regions. TCRdb obtained this table from immuneACCESS and retained in-frame rearrangements with V and J assigned. These tables miss some clones; where compared with another copy, unresolved V genes account for less than half of the shortfall, and the remainder is unexplained. In this sample the table shows about 77,000 clones, around 82% of which occur a single time. The ten largest clonotypes hold about 0.73% of the sample. Study-wide findings and limitations: At doses of 0.1 to 3.0 mg/kg, clonal expansion of both CD4+ and CD8+ blood T cells was observed from baseline to week 6. In partial responders in the 0.1-3.0 mg/kg groups, normalized peripheral clonal expansion was found to be among the lowest, especially among CD8+ T cells. The antigen specificity of the peripheral T cells that underwent clonal expansion was not determined. Low levels of normalized T-cell clonal expansion were also shown by some nonresponding patients. After ivuxolimab, expanded clones were on average more numerous among CD8+ T cells than among CD4+ T cells.

The trial excluded patients who had a history of autoimmune disease or were on systemic immunosuppression. Peripheral blood for TCR sequencing was collected from all dose cohorts at baseline, on cycle 4 day 1, and on cycle 7 day 1. The samples were taken from a phase I, first-in-human, multicenter, open-label dose-escalation trial of ivuxolimab. The trial enrolled adults with locally advanced or metastatic head and neck squamous cell, hepatocellular, melanoma or renal cell carcinoma. Before TCR sequencing, CD4+ and CD8+ T cells were separately sorted from peripheral blood. Note on this clone: Its specific antigen is unknown. It has no much larger one-base neighbor in the sample; base qualities were not kept.

Inclusive of the bounding cysteine and phenylalanine, the CDR3 is 15 residues long. Only the CDR3 part of the read is kept: 45 bases, read in frame from the first base. V is clipped by 1 base and J by 0 bases, and the sequence between their germline boundaries is 7 bases long. CDR1 and CDR2, looked up from the germline V gene, are KGHSH and LQKENI. This clonotype was sampled from an adult with an advanced solid tumor such as melanoma, head and neck, liver or kidney cancer. Sequenced here: CD4+ or CD8+ T cells sorted from blood, sampled in a trial of the OX40 agonist ivuxolimab. Recombination joined TRBV18 with TRBJ1-3, with no reliable assignment of the D segment. In nucleotides, the sequence is TGTGCCAGCTCACCACGCCAGAGCTCTGGAAACACCATATATTTT. It translates to CASSPRQSSGNTIYF.